This TCR beta chain was recorded in a study of shared clonotypes between healthy human individuals. Study as a whole: Every donor yielded three CD4 naive, three CD4 memory, two CD8 naive and one CD8 memory plate.

Naive CD45RA+ and memory CD45RA-negative subsets were split from CD4+ cells. The germline gives CDR1 KGHSH, CDR2 LQKENI. Trimming stripped 3 bases from V and 4 bases from J, with 15 bases between. This CDR3 is built from 15 residues. Authors' processing steps: Junction-only immunoSEQ sequences carried no quality scores, so filtering differed. The method was immunoSEQ multiplex PCR; TCRdb's version includes in-frame clones alone and lacks a portion of them. V, J and clone size reflect that table, while D and trimming were determined from the DNA. The data show 800,000 to 1,200,000 clones, about 80% seen once.

V is TRBV18 and J is TRBJ2-5; D call uncertain. The origin of this receptor is a man younger than 35 in good health. Some clones in this sample may be carry-over from other donors' samples. Sequenced material: memory CD4+ T cells from PBMCs. Described subset: CD45RA-negative fraction. The CDR3, as DNA: TGTGCCAGCTCACCGTCTGAGCCGCGAGGAGAGACCCAGTACTTC. Amino acid sequence: CASSPSEPRGETQYF.